This is a list of T cell receptor beta chains from one sample in a study of T cell responses to AZD1222 COVID-19 vaccine. The assay was immunoSEQ multiplex PCR, and TCRdb's table has in-frame clones only and misses some. Of 100,000 to 150,000 clones listed, 94% are singletons. The source material was peripheral blood, sampled on day 0 of AZD1222 vaccination. The receptors derive from an adult in good health. Each CDR3 is given with its conserved first and last residue. The D gene is left open where the match is weak. The size entry is marked missing in some rows and otherwise reads once, few, many or a size class.

size,D,V,J,DNA,CDR3
-,-,TRBV2,TRBJ2-3,TGTGCCAGCAGTGCCACCACAGATACGCAGTATTTT,CASSATTDTQYF
-,TRBD2,TRBV9,TRBJ2-5,TGTGCCAGCAGCGGGACTAGCGGGAGTTGGGAGACCCAGTACTTC,CASSGTSGSWETQYF
-,-,TRBV13,TRBJ1-1,TGTGCCAGCAAGGGCGCACTATCTTTGAACACTGAAGCTTTCTTT,CASKGALSLNTEAFF
-,TRBD1,TRBV7-2,TRBJ1-5,TGTGCCAGCAGCTTAACACTACAGGGGAATCAGCCCCAGCATTTT,CASSLTLQGNQPQHF
-,TRBD2,TRBV14,TRBJ2-1,TGTGCCAGCAGCCAAGATATCGGACTAGCGGGAGGGGGAGTGGAGCAGTTCTTC,CASSQDIGLAGGGVEQFF
-,-,TRBV20-1,TRBJ1-2,TGCAGTGCAAACATGGACTATGGCTACACCTTC,CSANMDYGYTF
-,-,TRBV29-1,TRBJ2-1,TGCAGCGTTGAATCGGGCTACAATGAGCAGTTCTTC,CSVESGYNEQFF
-,-,TRBV10-3,TRBJ1-5,TGTGCCATCAGTGAGTCTGGACAGAACAATCAGCCCCAGCATTTT,CAISESGQNNQPQHF
-,-,TRBV2,TRBJ2-1,TGTGCCAGCAGTGAGTTGGCCACCGCTCAGTTCTTC,CASSELATAQFF
-,TRBD1,TRBV7-2,TRBJ1-1,TGTGCCAGCAGCTGGAGTCGTTTGTGGGGACAGGGGAACACTGAAGCTTTCTTT,CASSWSRLWGQGNTEAFF
-,-,TRBV7-3,TRBJ2-6,TGTGCCAGCAGCTTAACGCTCGGGGCCAACGTCCTGACTTTC,CASSLTLGANVLTF
-,TRBD1,TRBV28,TRBJ2-7,TGTGCCAGCAGTTTGGCGGGACAGGGCCCTTACGAGCAGTACTTC,CASSLAGQGPYEQYF
-,-,TRBV19,TRBJ1-5,TGTGCCAGTAGTCCCGGAATGGGGCGTGATCGCAATCAGCCCCAGCATTTT,CASSPGMGRDRNQPQHF
-,TRBD2,TRBV4-3,TRBJ2-7,TGCGCCAGCAGCGCGGGACTAGCGAACGAGCAGTACTTC,CASSAGLANEQYF
-,-,TRBV11-2,TRBJ1-2,TGTGCCAGCAGCTTCGAAGCTGGGTATGGCTACACCTTC,CASSFEAGYGYTF
-,TRBD1,TRBV30,TRBJ1-3,TGTGCCTGGGCCAGGACAGGGGGGACTCCTGGAAACACCATATATTTT,CAWARTGGTPGNTIYF
once,TRBD1,TRBV28,TRBJ1-3,TGTGCCAGCAGACTGACAGGGGGAAACACCATATATTTT,CASRLTGGNTIYF
-,TRBD2,TRBV5-1,TRBJ2-7,TGCGCCAGCAGCTTGGCCAGCGGACTAGCGGTCTACGAGCAGTACTTC,CASSLASGLAVYEQYF
-,-,TRBV10-3,TRBJ2-1,TGTGCCTCCGGTAGGCGGACTCCGGATGAGCAGTTCTTC,CASGRRTPDEQFF
-,-,TRBV12-3/TRBV12-4,TRBJ2-7,TGTGCCAGCAGTTTTGTCTCCGAAGACGAGCAGTACTTC,CASSFVSEDEQYF
-,-,TRBV7-2,TRBJ2-3,TGTGCCAGCAGCTCACAGAGGCGATCACGCACAGATACGCAGTATTTT,CASSSQRRSRTDTQYF
-,TRBD2,TRBV28,TRBJ2-2,TGTGCCAGCAGCCCCGGGAGCGGGAGTGCCGGGGAGCTGTTTTTT,CASSPGSGSAGELFF
-,TRBD2,TRBV5-1,TRBJ2-5,TGCGCCAGCAGCCCTTCGCTAGCGGGAGAGACCCAGTACTTC,CASSPSLAGETQYF
-,-,TRBV12-5,TRBJ2-7,TGTGCTAGTGGTTTGGACCCCTTCGCGGGAAGAAGGGGAGAGCAGTACTTC,CASGLDPFAGRRGEQYF
-,-,TRBV28,TRBJ2-7,TGTGCCAGCAGCACAGAAGGGCCCCCCTACGAGCAGTACTTC,CASSTEGPPYEQYF
-,-,TRBV11-2,TRBJ2-1,TGTGCCAGCAGCTTAGCGGGAGCAAACAATGAGCAGTTCTTC,CASSLAGANNEQFF